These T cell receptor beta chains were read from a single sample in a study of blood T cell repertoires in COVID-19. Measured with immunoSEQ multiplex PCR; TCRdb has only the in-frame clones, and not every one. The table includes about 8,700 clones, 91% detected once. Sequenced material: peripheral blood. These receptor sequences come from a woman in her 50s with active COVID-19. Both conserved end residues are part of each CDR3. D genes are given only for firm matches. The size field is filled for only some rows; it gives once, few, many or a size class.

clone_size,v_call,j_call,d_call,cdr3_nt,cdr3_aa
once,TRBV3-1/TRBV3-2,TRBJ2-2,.,TGTGCCAGCAGCGAGCGAGGGGAGCTGTTTTTT,CASSERGELFF
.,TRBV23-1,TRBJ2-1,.,TGCGCCAGCAGACTCGGACAGCACTACAATGAGCAGTTCTTC,CASRLGQHYNEQFF
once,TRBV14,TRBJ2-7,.,TGTGCCAGCAGCCAAGACCGCGAGGGGGACGAGCAGTACTTC,CASSQDREGDEQYF
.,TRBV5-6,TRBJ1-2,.,TGTGCCAGCAGCCTGGACACCTATGGCTACACCTTC,CASSLDTYGYTF
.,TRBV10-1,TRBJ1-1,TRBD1,TGCGCCAGCAGCAACGGACAGGGGATGGCTTTCTTT,CASSNGQGMAFF
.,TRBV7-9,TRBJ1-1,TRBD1,TGTGCCAGCAGCTTAGCTGGGACAGGCTGGAAAACTGAAGCTTTCTTT,CASSLAGTGWKTEAFF
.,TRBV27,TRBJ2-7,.,TGTGCCAGCAGTTCACTCTACGAGCAGTACTTC,CASSSLYEQYF
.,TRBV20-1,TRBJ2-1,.,TGCAGTGCTAGTTCGGCCTACAATGAGCAGTTCTTC,CSASSAYNEQFF
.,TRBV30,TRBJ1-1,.,TGTGCCTGGAGTGTTGCGGGGGGAGGTACTGAAGCTTTCTTT,CAWSVAGGGTEAFF
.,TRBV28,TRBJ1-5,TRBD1,TGTGCCAGCAGTCTACGACAGGGGCGAGCCCTAAATCAGCCCCAGCATTTT,CASSLRQGRALNQPQHF
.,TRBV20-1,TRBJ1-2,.,TGCAGTGCCCAGGGAAATGGCTACACCTTC,CSAQGNGYTF
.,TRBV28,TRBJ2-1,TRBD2,TGTGCCAGCAGTACACCAGCGGGAGTCAGTTCCAATGAGCAGTTCTTC,CASSTPAGVSSNEQFF
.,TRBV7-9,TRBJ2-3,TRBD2,TGTGCCAGCAGCACTAGCGGACCAGGCACAGATACGCAGTATTTT,CASSTSGPGTDTQYF
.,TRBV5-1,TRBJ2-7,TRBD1,TGCGCCAGCAGCCGCGGTGGGACAGAGATCTACGAGCAGTACTTC,CASSRGGTEIYEQYF
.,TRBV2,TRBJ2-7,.,TGTGCCAGCACTGAGACTCACGAGCAGTACTTC,CASTETHEQYF
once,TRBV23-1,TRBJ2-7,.,TGCGCCAGCAGTCAATCGCAGGGATACTCCTACGAGCAGTACTTC,CASSQSQGYSYEQYF
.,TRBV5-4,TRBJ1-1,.,TGTGCCAGCAGCTTTGGATCGGGAGATTTTAGCACTGAAGCTTTCTTT,CASSFGSGDFSTEAFF
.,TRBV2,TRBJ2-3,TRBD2,TGTGCCAGCAGTGGGGGACTACCCACAGATACGCAGTATTTT,CASSGGLPTDTQYF
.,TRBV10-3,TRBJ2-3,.,TGTGCCACCGCCCCAGTTAGCACAGATACGCAGTATTTT,CATAPVSTDTQYF
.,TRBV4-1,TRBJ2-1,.,TGCGCCAGCAGCCAAGCTAAACCGAGCTCCTACAATGAGCAGTTCTTC,CASSQAKPSSYNEQFF
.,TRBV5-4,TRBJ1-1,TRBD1,TGTGCCAGCAGCACGACAGGGGGCGTCACTGAAGCTTTCTTT,CASSTTGGVTEAFF
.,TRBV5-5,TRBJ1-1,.,TGTGCCAGCAGCGGTAGGGGGAGTGGTGAAGCTTTCTTT,CASSGRGSGEAFF
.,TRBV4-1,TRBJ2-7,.,TGCGCCAGCAGCCCCGCCAGCTCCTACGAGCAGTACTTC,CASSPASSYEQYF
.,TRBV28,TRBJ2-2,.,TGTGCCAGCAGGAAGGGGCCGAGCGCGATGAACACCGGGGAGCTGTTTTTT,CASRKGPSAMNTGELFF
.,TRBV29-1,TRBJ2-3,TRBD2,TGCAGCGTTGAAACGAGTAGCGGGACGCAGTATTTT,CSVETSSGTQYF
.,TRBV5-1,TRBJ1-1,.,TGCGCCAGCAGCTCCGGGACACTTGATACTGAAGCTTTCTTT,CASSSGTLDTEAFF
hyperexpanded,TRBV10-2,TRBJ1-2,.,TGCGCCAGCAGTGAGGGGCATGGCTACACCTTC,CASSEGHGYTF
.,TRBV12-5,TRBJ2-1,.,TGTGCTAGTGGTTTGTCACAGTACAATGAGCAGTTCTTC,CASGLSQYNEQFF
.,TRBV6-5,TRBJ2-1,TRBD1,TGTGCCAGCAGTTACTCCATGGACAGGGCGAATGAGCAGTTCTTC,CASSYSMDRANEQFF
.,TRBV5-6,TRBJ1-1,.,TGTGCCAGCAGCTTGGACATTAAGACTGAAGCTTTCTTT,CASSLDIKTEAFF
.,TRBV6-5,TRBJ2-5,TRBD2,TGTGCCAGCAGTTACGCCGGGGGGGGAGGGGAGACCCAGTACTTC,CASSYAGGGGETQYF
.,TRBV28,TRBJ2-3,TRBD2,TGTGCCAGCAGCCCAGGCTCTAGCGGAACAGATACGCAGTATTTT,CASSPGSSGTDTQYF
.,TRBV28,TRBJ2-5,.,TGTGCCAGCAGCCGACCCCAGGGCGGAGAGACCCAGTACTTC,CASSRPQGGETQYF
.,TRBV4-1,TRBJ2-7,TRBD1,TGCGCCAGCAGCCAAGATCACAGGGGGAACTACGAGCAGTACTTC,CASSQDHRGNYEQYF
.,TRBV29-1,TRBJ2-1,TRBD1,TGCAGCGTAAGACAGGGGGGGGACAATGAGCAGTTCTTC,CSVRQGGDNEQFF
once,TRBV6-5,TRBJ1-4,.,TGTGCCAGCATTACTCACGGAGGGCGTGAAAAACTGTTTTTT,CASITHGGREKLFF
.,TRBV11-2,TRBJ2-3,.,TGTGCCAGCAGCTTAGATCTGCGGGGCCTGCTGACAGATACGCAGTATTTT,CASSLDLRGLLTDTQYF
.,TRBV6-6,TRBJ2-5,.,TGTGCCAGCAGTTACTCGAACGGGTACCAAGAGACCCAGTACTTC,CASSYSNGYQETQYF
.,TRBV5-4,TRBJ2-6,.,TGTGCCAGCAGCGCGAGGGAAGATGGGGCCAACGTCCTGACTTTC,CASSAREDGANVLTF
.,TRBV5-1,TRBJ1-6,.,TGCGCCAGCAGCTTAACCAGGAATAATTCACCCCTCCACTTT,CASSLTRNNSPLHF
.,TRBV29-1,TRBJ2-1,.,TGCAGCGTTGAAGCCAGGGGACCCTACAATGAGCAGTTCTTC,CSVEARGPYNEQFF
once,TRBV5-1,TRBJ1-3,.,TGCGCCAGCAGCTTGGACACAGGGCCTGGAAACACCATATATTTT,CASSLDTGPGNTIYF
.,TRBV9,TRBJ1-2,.,TGTGCCAGCAGCACTAGCCCGTGGGAGTTGGGCTACACCTTC,CASSTSPWELGYTF
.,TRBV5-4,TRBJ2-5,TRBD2,TGTGCCAGCAGCCCCGGGGGGACTAGCGGGATAATGGAGACCCAGTACTTC,CASSPGGTSGIMETQYF
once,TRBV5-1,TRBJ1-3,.,TGCGCCAGCAGCTTTCAGGGGACCTCTGGAAACACCATATATTTT,CASSFQGTSGNTIYF
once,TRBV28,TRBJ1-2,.,TGTGCCAGCTACCGGCGTAACAGGGCCATTGGTGGCTACACCTTC,CASYRRNRAIGGYTF
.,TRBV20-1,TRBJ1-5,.,TGCAGTGCTAGTACCGGGAATCAGCCCCAGCATTTT,CSASTGNQPQHF
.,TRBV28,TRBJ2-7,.,TGTGCCAGCAGTTCCCCTTACGAGCAGTACTTC,CASSSPYEQYF
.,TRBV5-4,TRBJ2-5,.,TGTGCCAGCAGCGGTCGGGACTTAAAAGAGACCCAGTACTTC,CASSGRDLKETQYF
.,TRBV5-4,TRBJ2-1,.,TGTGCCAGCAGCTTGGTAGGAGGGGACAATGAGCAGTTCTTC,CASSLVGGDNEQFF
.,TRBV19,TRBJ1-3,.,TGTGCCAGTAGTCTACAGGACCTCCACACCATATATTTT,CASSLQDLHTIYF
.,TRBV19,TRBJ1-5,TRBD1,TGTGCCAGTAGTCTCAGACAGGGCGGCGGTCAGCCCCAGCATTTT,CASSLRQGGGQPQHF
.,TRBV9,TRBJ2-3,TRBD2,TGTGCCAGCAGCGTAACTAGCGAGAGCACAGATACGCAGTATTTT,CASSVTSESTDTQYF
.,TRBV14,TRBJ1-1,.,TGTGCCAGCAGCCCCGGTCGGTACACTGAAGCTTTCTTT,CASSPGRYTEAFF
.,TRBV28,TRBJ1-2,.,TGTGCCAGCAGTTTAGGGAGGGGCCTTAACTATGGCTACACCTTC,CASSLGRGLNYGYTF
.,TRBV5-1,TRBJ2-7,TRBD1,TGCGCCAGCAGCGGGGGGGACAGGGGGCCGACCTACGAGCAGTACTTC,CASSGGDRGPTYEQYF